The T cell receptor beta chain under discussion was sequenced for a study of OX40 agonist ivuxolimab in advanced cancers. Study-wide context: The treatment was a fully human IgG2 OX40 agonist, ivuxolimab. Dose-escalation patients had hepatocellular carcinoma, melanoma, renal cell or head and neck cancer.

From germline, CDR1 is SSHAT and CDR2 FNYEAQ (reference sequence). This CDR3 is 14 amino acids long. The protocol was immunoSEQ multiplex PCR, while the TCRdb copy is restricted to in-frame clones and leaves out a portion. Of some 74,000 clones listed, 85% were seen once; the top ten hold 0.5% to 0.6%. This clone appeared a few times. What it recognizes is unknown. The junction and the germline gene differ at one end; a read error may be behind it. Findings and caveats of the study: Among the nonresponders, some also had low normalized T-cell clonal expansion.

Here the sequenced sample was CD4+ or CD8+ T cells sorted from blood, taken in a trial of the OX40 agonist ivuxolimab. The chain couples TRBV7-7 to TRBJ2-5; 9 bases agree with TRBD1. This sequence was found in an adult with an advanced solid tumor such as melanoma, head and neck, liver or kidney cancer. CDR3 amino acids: CASSRQGGEETQYF. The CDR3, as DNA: TGTGCTAGCAGCAGACAGGGGGGGGAAGAGACCCAGTACTTC.